The 5 T cell receptor beta chains presented below share a single source sample, sequenced in a study of cytomegalovirus exposure and HLA in healthy donors. Both 60 Vbeta primers and 13 Jbeta primers went into the PCR. TCRdb's copy holds only in-frame clones and misses some; the assay was immunoSEQ multiplex PCR. The data contain about 150,000 clones, 80% to 85% of them seen just once; the ten biggest clones take up 1.5% to 1.7%. The sequencing input was PBMCs. The receptors shown here come from a woman between 18 and 29 years old in good health and CMV-seronegative.

The rearrangement uses TRBV4-1 and TRBJ2-3; D is undetermined. The CDR3 is 13 residues long. Trimming took 3 bases from V and 6 from J, leaving 10 bases between them. Per germline, CDR1 MGHRA and CDR2 YSYEKL. The CDR3 DNA reads TGCGCCAGCAGCCAGCCCCCCGGGGATACGCAGTATTTT. This translates into CASSQPPGDTQYF.

The chain combines TRBV28 with TRBJ2-1; D might be TRBD2 (5 bases). There are 14 residues in the CDR3. V dropped 3 bases and J dropped 4 bases, with 10 bases sitting between them. The germline V gene has CDR1 MDHEN and CDR2 SYDVKM. The CDR3 protein is CASSFRGLYNEQFF. The CDR3, as DNA: TGTGCCAGCAGTTTCCGCGGACTGTACAATGAGCAGTTCTTC.

The chain combines TRBV6-1 with TRBJ1-6; tentative D call: TRBD1 (5 bases). CDR1 MNHNS and CDR2 SASEGT come from the germline V gene. Between the trimmed V and J ends, which lost 4 bases and 5 bases, there was a span of 18 bases. This CDR3 is built from 17 residues. The CDR3 DNA reads TGTGCCAGCAGTGCCCTTTCCTTCAAGGGGAATAATTCACCCCTCCACTTT. It is translated as CASSALSFKGNNSPLHF.

The chain carries TRBV28 and TRBJ1-5; D is perhaps TRBD1 (5 bases). Germline lookup yields CDR1 MDHEN and CDR2 SYDVKM. This CDR3 contains 14 residues. The V gene lost 6 bases and the J gene lost 3 bases, with 12 bases spanning the gap. CDR3 nucleotides: TGTGCCAGCAGCTTCAGGGATTTCAATCAGCCCCAGCATTTT. It codes for CASSFRDFNQPQHF.

This clone was counted a few times. This chain connects TRBV7-2 to TRBJ1-1, with 9 bases that match TRBD1. Trimming at V came to 0 bases and at J to 14 bases, leaving 10 bases not matched to a gene. The germline V gene encodes CDR1 SGHTA and CDR2 FQGNSA. The CDR3 totals 14 residues. CDR3 DNA: TGTGCCAGCAGCTTAGCACAGGGGGCGCGAAGCTCCTTCTTT. Protein product: CASSLAQGARSSFF.